A single TCR beta chain is shown here with its context. The CDR3 is 16 residues long. V gave up 1 base and J gave up 1 base, with 11 bases separating them. Germline-derived CDR1 and CDR2 are LGHNT and FRNRAP. This sample is part of a study of blood T cell repertoires in COVID-19. In the authors' methods: Amplification of reference gene primers was used by the study to estimate nucleated cell counts. Generated by immunoSEQ multiplex PCR, the TCRdb table keeps only in-frame clones and is missing some. The V and J calls and clone size come from that table; D and trimming were worked out from the DNA. The repertoire includes 95,000 to 150,000 clones, about four fifths of them detected once, and around 3.9% sits in the top ten.

The gene calls are TRBV12-5 and TRBJ2-1, with a possible D match to TRBD1 (6 bases). The source material was PBMCs or T cells enriched from blood (not recorded which). The TCR sequence derives from a woman aged 25 to 39 who had recovered from COVID-19. The CDR3 protein is CASGLDTGYSYNEQFF. CDR3 DNA: TGTGCTAGTGGTTTGGACACAGGGTATTCCTACAATGAGCAGTTCTTC.